A selection of T cell receptor beta chains follows, all from one sample in a study of cytomegalovirus exposure and HLA in healthy donors. Assay used: immunoSEQ multiplex PCR; TCRdb lists only in-frame clones, some missing. The sample shows approximately 150,000 clones, approximately 84% of them seen only once. Source material: PBMCs. The receptor source for this set is a woman between 40 and 55 years old in good health and CMV-seropositive. The conserved cysteine and the conserved F or W are not part of the CDR3 here. Fields, in order: V gene, J gene, CDR3 protein.

TRBV2	TRBJ2-7	ASSEGYFSYEQY
TRBV5-4	TRBJ2-7	ASSLKTGNYEQY
TRBV19	TRBJ1-5	ASSISGYQPQH
TRBV2	TRBJ2-2	ASSAGSRGELF
TRBV30	TRBJ2-7	AYGTGTYEQY
TRBV4-1	TRBJ2-7	ASSKTPQNSYEQY
TRBV2	TRBJ2-7	ASEGSSYEQY
TRBV7-6	TRBJ1-1	ASSQQGANTEAF
TRBV6-7	TRBJ1-4	AYTSRDRVF
TRBV13	TRBJ2-7	ASSVHSGTYEQY
TRBV6-6	TRBJ1-1	ASTGANTEAF
TRBV2	TRBJ1-1	ASLDTSTEAF
TRBV5-4	TRBJ2-3	ASSLEGGTDTQY
TRBV2	TRBJ2-1	ASGQDNEQF
TRBV7-9	TRBJ1-2	ASSSLTGGAGYGYT
TRBV11-2	TRBJ1-1	ASKPAGMNTEAF
TRBV19	TRBJ1-1	ASSSSRGRATEAF
TRBV11-2	TRBJ2-1	ASSLDASGEQF
TRBV5-4	TRBJ2-7	ASSPQGDSYEQY
TRBV5-4	TRBJ1-1	ASSLFRGRGNTEAF
TRBV7-2	TRBJ2-5	ASSSGVETQY
TRBV18	TRBJ1-4	ASSSSGTSEKLF
TRBV29-1	TRBJ1-1	SVVGGASEAF
TRBV28	TRBJ1-5	ASSSSPGTGGGNQPQH
TRBV10-2	TRBJ2-5	ASSLPNSQGRETQY
TRBV6-5	TRBJ2-5	ASSYGPRWETQY
TRBV9	TRBJ2-5	ASSAAMTSGRGETQY
TRBV5-1	TRBJ2-2	ASRTAATGNTGELF
TRBV19	TRBJ2-5	ASNRGARETQY
TRBV4-2	TRBJ2-3	ASSQDTLRQGSTDTQY
TRBV28	TRBJ1-5	ASSLSGNQPQH
TRBV28	TRBJ2-5	ASSNARETQY
TRBV5-1	TRBJ2-5	ASSPSGAYQETQY
TRBV19	TRBJ1-1	ASSLSGGLSNTEAF
TRBV9	TRBJ2-2	ASSVLAGGQTGELF
TRBV7-2	TRBJ1-4	ASSPGQFSTNEKLF
TRBV18	TRBJ1-2	ASSPNGQGNDNYGYT
TRBV4-3	TRBJ2-7	ASSHSSGQYEQY
TRBV19	TRBJ1-1	ASSTRLDTEAF
TRBV20-1	TRBJ1-2	SATGVGYT
TRBV13	TRBJ2-2	ASSPPGLLTGELF
TRBV2	TRBJ2-7	ASSDLGAYEQY
TRBV5-1	TRBJ2-7	ASSPKQGPGEQY
TRBV6-5	TRBJ2-1	ASRGTSGWGAEQF
TRBV19	TRBJ1-5	ASSIIEVLGNQPQH
TRBV11-2	TRBJ2-3	ASSRGLAGGEDTQY
TRBV6-5	TRBJ1-5	ASSRDRGNQPQH
TRBV7-9	TRBJ2-7	ASSLVPDSTYEQY
TRBV6-1	TRBJ1-4	ASSGRMSNPGGKLF
TRBV19	TRBJ2-4	ASSPRFSGNRDIQY
TRBV6-1	TRBJ2-1	ASSFGLEREQF